Each of the 7 T cell receptor beta chains below was sequenced from the same sample in a study of OX40 agonist ivuxolimab in advanced cancers. Here immunoSEQ multiplex PCR was the method, and the copy in TCRdb shows in-frame clones only, minus some. Among 75,000 to 90,000 clones, approximately 85% were seen once, and the ten largest hold 2% to 2.5%. The sample in question was CD4+ or CD8+ T cells sorted from blood, obtained in a trial of the OX40 agonist ivuxolimab. The source of these receptors is an adult with an advanced solid tumor such as melanoma, head and neck, liver or kidney cancer.

This clone was seen a single time. The V gene is TRBV29-1, the J gene TRBJ1-1, with D possibly TRBD1 on 5 matching bases. This CDR3 is built from 12 residues. The V end was cut by 5 bases, the J end by 6 bases, with 13 bases between. The germline gives CDR1 SQVTM, CDR2 ANQGSEA. CDR3 region: CSVSLGVAEAFF. For the CDR3, the DNA is TGCAGCGTTTCATTGGGGGTGGCTGAAGCTTTCTTT.

The chain combines TRBV6-1 with TRBJ2-3, with 8 bases fitting TRBD2. V shed 4 bases, J shed 8 bases, and the junction held 20 bases outside the gene matches. The CDR3 loop spans 18 amino acids. In germline, CDR1 is MNHNS, CDR2 SASEGT. CDR3 in amino acids: CASSASLSGGSLTTTQYF. CDR3 nucleotide sequence: TGTGCCAGCAGTGCGTCCCTCAGCGGGGGCTCCTTAACCACTACGCAGTATTTT.

V and J are TRBV4-1 and TRBJ2-5, with a possible D match to TRBD2 (5 bases). CDR1 and CDR2 (germline): MGHRA, YSYEKL. This CDR3 is built from 14 residues. V dropped 0 bases and J dropped 5 bases, with 10 bases sitting between them. CDR3 sequence (DNA): TGCGCCAGCAGCCAAGAAGGTAGCGAGGAGACCCAGTACTTC. Translation gives CASSQEGSEETQYF.

The CDR3 DNA sequence: TGTGCCAGCAGTTTCCCCTTACACGGGGATACGCAGTATTTT. Translation gives CASSFPLHGDTQYF. The chain has TRBV27 and TRBJ2-3; D gene ambiguous. Germline V lookup: CDR1 MNHEY, CDR2 SMNVEV (reference sequence). Trimming left V 3 bases short and J 6 bases short, with 13 bases between. This CDR3 contains 14 residues.

The chain combines TRBV2 with TRBJ1-2; no reliable D call. The CDR3 loop spans 15 amino acids. V lost 6 bases and J 2 bases, leaving 16 bases between the germline ends. Germline lookup yields CDR1 SNHLY and CDR2 FYNNEI. CDR3 bases: TGTGCCAGCAGCCTCGAACCACCAGCCAACTATGGCTACACCTTC. This translates into CASSLEPPANYGYTF.

This sequence joins TRBV9 and TRBJ2-2, with 8 positions matching TRBD2. Unmatched junction bases numbered 1, after V lost 2 bases and J lost 4 bases. CDR1 is SGDLS, CDR2 YYNGEE, per germline. This CDR3 region has 14 residues. CDR3 nucleotide sequence: TGTGCCAGCAGCGTTACTAGCGGCACCGGGGAGCTGTTTTTT. Its protein is CASSVTSGTGELFF.

The chain employs TRBV9 and TRBJ2-3, with 9 bases aligning to TRBD2. V trimming: 1 base; J trimming: 3 bases; junction bases outside the gene matches: 3. This CDR3 is built from 15 residues. Per the germline V gene, CDR1 is SGDLS and CDR2 is YYNGEE. The CDR3 DNA reads TGTGCCAGCAGCGTACAAAGCGGGGGGACAGATACGCAGTATTTT. Its translation: CASSVQSGGTDTQYF.